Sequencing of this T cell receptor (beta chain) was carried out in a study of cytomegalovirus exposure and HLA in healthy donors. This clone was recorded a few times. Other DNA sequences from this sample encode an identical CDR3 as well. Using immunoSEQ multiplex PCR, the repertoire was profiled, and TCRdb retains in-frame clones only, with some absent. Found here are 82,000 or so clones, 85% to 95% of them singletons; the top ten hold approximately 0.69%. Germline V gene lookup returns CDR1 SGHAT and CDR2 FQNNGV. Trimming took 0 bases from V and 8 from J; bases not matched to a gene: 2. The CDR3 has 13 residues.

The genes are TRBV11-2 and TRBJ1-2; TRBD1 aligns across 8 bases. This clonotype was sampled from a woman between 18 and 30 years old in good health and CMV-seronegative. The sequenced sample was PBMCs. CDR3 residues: CASSLDRGRGYTF. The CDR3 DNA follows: TGTGCCAGCAGCTTAGACAGGGGGCGGGGCTACACCTTC.